These T cell receptor beta chains were read from a single sample in a study of blood T cell repertoires in COVID-19. This table comes from immunoSEQ multiplex PCR, and its TCRdb copy is limited to in-frame clones, with some not included. The table shows about 210,000 clones, with roughly nine tenths occurring only once. Sequenced: peripheral blood. Receptors originate from a middle-aged man with acute or convalescent COVID-19. Both conserved end residues are part of each CDR3. D genes are given only for firm matches. Where a row states a size, it is once, few, many or the class of an expanded clone; other rows omit it.

d_gene	j_gene	v_gene	abundance	CDR3nt	CDR3aa
NA	TRBJ2-7	TRBV5-1	NA	TGCGCCAGCAGCCCCGGATTACAGATCCTTTCCTACGAGCAGTACTTC	CASSPGLQILSYEQYF
TRBD2	TRBJ2-7	TRBV10-3	NA	TGTGCCATCAGTGCCCCTTCGGGAGCGGGAGGGGGCGAGCAGTACTTC	CAISAPSGAGGGEQYF
TRBD1	TRBJ2-7	TRBV19	NA	TGTGCCAGTAGTATAGGACTCGGCGACAGGGGGACTTACGAGCAGTACTTC	CASSIGLGDRGTYEQYF
TRBD2	TRBJ2-3	TRBV3-1/TRBV3-2	NA	TGTGCCAGCAGCCGCCTAGCGAGCGGGGCCCTCACAGATACGCAGTATTTT	CASSRLASGALTDTQYF
NA	TRBJ1-5	TRBV30	NA	TGTGCCTGGAGTAAGGGACACCATAGCAATCAGCCCCAGCATTTT	CAWSKGHHSNQPQHF
NA	TRBJ2-1	TRBV7-9	NA	TGTGCCAGCAGCTTGGCGGAGAGCTCCTACAATGAGCAGTTCTTC	CASSLAESSYNEQFF
TRBD1	TRBJ2-7	TRBV2	few	TGTGCCAGCAGTGGACAGGGCCCCTACGAGCAGTACTTC	CASSGQGPYEQYF
NA	TRBJ1-6	TRBV7-9	NA	TGTGCCAGCAGCTTAGCGAGGGAGGGAAACTCTAATTCACCCCTCCACTTT	CASSLAREGNSNSPLHF
NA	TRBJ2-7	TRBV7-2	NA	TGTGCCAGCAGCTTAGCCCACTACGAGCAGTACTTC	CASSLAHYEQYF
TRBD2	TRBJ2-7	TRBV7-9	few	TGTGCCAGCAGCTCGACACGTAGCGGGAGGGCCGGTGGCGAGCAGTACTTC	CASSSTRSGRAGGEQYF
NA	TRBJ1-4	TRBV14	NA	TGTGCCAGCAGCCAACTGGCCTTTGCAACTAATGAAAAACTGTTTTTT	CASSQLAFATNEKLFF
TRBD1	TRBJ2-2	TRBV5-4	NA	TGTGCCAGCAGCACCTGGACAGGCACCAGGAACACCGGGGAGCTGTTTTTT	CASSTWTGTRNTGELFF
NA	TRBJ2-7	TRBV5-1	NA	TGCGCCAGCAGCTTGCCAGGGGCTGTCGAGCAGTACTTC	CASSLPGAVEQYF
TRBD1	TRBJ1-4	TRBV5-4	NA	TGTGCCAGCAGCTTGAGGACAGGGGGCGGGGTAGCTAGCGAAAAACTGTTTTTT	CASSLRTGGGVASEKLFF
NA	TRBJ2-1	TRBV19	NA	TGTGCCAGTAGTCGCCCAGGGGGGACCTACAATGAGCAGTTCTTC	CASSRPGGTYNEQFF
NA	TRBJ1-2	TRBV27	NA	TGTGCCAGCAGTTTAGGGGTGCGGGACACCTTC	CASSLGVRDTF
NA	TRBJ2-6	TRBV7-9	once	TGTGCCAGCTGGGGGCCGAGCTCTGGGGCCAACGTCCTGACTTTC	CASWGPSSGANVLTF
TRBD2	TRBJ2-1	TRBV2	NA	TGTGCCAGCAGTGAGGGGCTAGCGGGGCCCAATGAGCAGTTCTTC	CASSEGLAGPNEQFF
TRBD2	TRBJ2-1	TRBV7-9	few	TGTGCCAGCAGCCCAAGACTAGGGACTAGCCTTCTTAGGGATGAGCAGTTCTTC	CASSPRLGTSLLRDEQFF
TRBD2	TRBJ2-7	TRBV27	NA	TGTGCCAGCAGTAGACTAGCGGGAGGTTACGAGCAGTACTTC	CASSRLAGGYEQYF
TRBD1	TRBJ1-5	TRBV2	NA	TGTGCCAGCAGGGACAGGGAGGATCAGCCCCAGCATTTT	CASRDREDQPQHF
TRBD2	TRBJ2-7	TRBV5-1	NA	TGCGCCAGCAGCTTGGAGACTAGCGGGAGGTACGAGCAGTACTTC	CASSLETSGRYEQYF
TRBD2	TRBJ2-1	TRBV19	NA	TGTGCCAGTAGTATCGGGACTAGCGGTCTACGTGAGCAGTTCTTC	CASSIGTSGLREQFF
NA	TRBJ2-3	TRBV6-1	NA	TGTGCCAGCAGTGATTCCCTTTACACAGATACGCAGTATTTT	CASSDSLYTDTQYF
TRBD2	TRBJ2-5	TRBV6-5	NA	TGTGCCAGCACCGAGGGGAGGGTAGGGGAGACCCAGTACTTC	CASTEGRVGETQYF